Following are 10 T cell receptor beta chains from one sample sequenced in a study of cytomegalovirus exposure and HLA in healthy donors. 60 Vbeta and 13 Jbeta primers were used in PCR. Produced via immunoSEQ multiplex PCR; TCRdb's table is partial and in-frame only. The sample table sets out roughly 120,000 clones. The sample taken for sequencing was PBMCs. The receptors stem from a man aged 25 to 40 in good health and CMV-seronegative.

The chain carries TRBV6-6 and TRBJ2-2; D remains unclear. CDR1 is MNHNY, CDR2 SVGAGI, per germline (reference sequence). V was cut by 0 bases and J by 5 bases, with 4 bases left in between. The CDR3 has 13 residues. The CDR3 is CASSYSPTGELFF. The CDR3 DNA reads TGTGCCAGCAGTTACTCCCCTACCGGGGAGCTGTTTTTT.

The V and J genes are TRBV28 and TRBJ1-5; 8 bases match TRBD1. The CDR3 is made up of 14 amino acids. After removal of 5 bases from V and 7 bases from J, the junction contained 7 bases not matched to a gene. Germline V lookup: CDR1 MDHEN, CDR2 SYDVKM. The CDR3 loop is CASSDQGAGQPQHF. CDR3 bases: TGTGCCAGCAGTGATCAGGGGGCAGGGCAGCCCCAGCATTTT.

The V gene is TRBV19, the J gene TRBJ1-6; D is undetermined. V gave up 5 bases and J gave up 9 bases, with 11 bases separating them. The germline gives CDR1 LNHDA, CDR2 SQIVND (reference sequence). This CDR3 has 13 amino acids. Here the CDR3 reads CASSELKSSPLHF. The CDR3 DNA reads TGTGCCAGTAGTGAACTCAAGTCTTCACCCCTCCACTTT.

This chain links TRBV7-9 with TRBJ1-2; tentatively, D is TRBD1 (6 bases). Germline V gives CDR1 SEHNR, CDR2 FQNEAQ (reference sequence). V lost 4 bases and J 5 bases, leaving 8 bases between the germline ends. The CDR3 sequence is 12 residues long. Here the CDR3 reads CASSSTGYGYTF. For the CDR3, the DNA is TGTGCCAGCAGCTCTACAGGGTATGGCTACACCTTC.

This rearrangement joins TRBV5-4 to TRBJ2-3; 8 bases align to TRBD1. The CDR3 has 15 amino acids. The germline gives CDR1 SGHNT, CDR2 YYREEE (reference sequence). V trimming: 0 bases; J trimming: 3 bases; junction bases outside the gene matches: 3. The CDR3 spells CASSLGTGITDTQYF. The CDR3 nucleotides are TGTGCCAGCAGCTTGGGGACAGGGATAACAGATACGCAGTATTTT. The whole variable domain, filled in from reference TRBV5-4 and TRBJ2-3, reads ETGVTQSPTHLIKTRGQQVTLRCSSQSGHNTVSWYQQALGQGPQFIFQYYREEENGRGNFPPRFSGLQFPNYSSELNVNALELDDSALYLCASSLGTGITDTQYFGPGTRLTVL.

The chain carries TRBV2 and TRBJ1-1; D call uncertain. The CDR3 has 13 residues. Between the trimmed V and J ends, which lost 2 bases and 0 bases, there was a span of 4 bases. Germline CDR1 reads SNHLY; CDR2 reads FYNNEI. The CDR3 region has the DNA TGTGCCAGCAGTGAACTCCTGAACACTGAAGCTTTCTTT. Protein sequence: CASSELLNTEAFF.

This chain uses TRBV7-9 with TRBJ1-1; perhaps TRBD1 as D (5 bases). With 5 bases removed from V and 0 bases from J, the gap between germline ends came to 13 bases. This CDR3 is 15 amino acids long. The germline CDR1 and CDR2 sequences are SEHNR and FQNEAQ (reference sequence). In nucleotides, the CDR3 is TGTGCCAGCAGCCTTTACAGGCACATGAACACTGAAGCTTTCTTT. Amino acid sequence: CASSLYRHMNTEAFF.

The chain combines TRBV19 with TRBJ1-5; D gene uncertain. Germline values: CDR1 LNHDA, CDR2 SQIVND (reference sequence). This CDR3 is built from 15 residues. Between the trimmed V and J ends, which lost 7 bases and 2 bases, there was a span of 15 bases. In DNA, the CDR3 is TGTGCCAGTACCGAGTCATTCGTTCGCAATCAGCCCCAGCATTTT. It translates to CASTESFVRNQPQHF.

The chain's CDR3 is CASSLSAGDPEQYF. CDR3 nucleotide sequence: TGTGCCAGCAGCTTATCAGCGGGAGACCCCGAGCAGTACTTC. The chain employs TRBV7-9 and TRBJ2-7, with 8 bases aligning to TRBD2. With V trimmed by 2 bases and J by 6 bases, 6 bases remained unmatched. The CDR3 length is 14 residues. Germline values: CDR1 SEHNR, CDR2 FQNEAQ (reference sequence). Full variable domain (remainder filled in from reference TRBV7-9 and TRBJ2-7): DTGVSQNPRHKITKRGQNVTFRCDPISEHNRLYWYRQTLGQGPEFLTYFQNEAQLEKSRLLSDRFSAERPKGSFSTLEIQRTEQGDSAMYLCASSLSAGDPEQYFGPGTRLTVT.

This sequence joins TRBV5-6 and TRBJ1-3, with 9 bases aligning to TRBD1. Germline V gene sequence: CDR1 SGHDT, CDR2 YYEEEE. J was trimmed by 3 bases and V by 5 bases; bases with no gene match: 6. The CDR3 length is 15 residues. The CDR3 sequence is CASRQTGGFGNTIYF. DNA for the CDR3: TGTGCCAGCAGGCAAACAGGGGGCTTTGGAAACACCATATATTTT.